The present TCR beta chain was sequenced within a study of PD-L1 blockade in urothelial cancer. TCRdb's table, derived via immunoSEQ multiplex PCR, lists solely in-frame clones and lacks some. The sample lists 70,000 to 95,000 clones; about 83% were seen once. Time point here: pretreatment peripheral blood. This clonotype was sampled from a man aged 60 to 75 with urothelial cancer. The starting material was PBMCs, obtained around atezolizumab (anti-PD-L1) treatment.

The CDR3 bases are TGTGCCAGCAGCTTAGAAGGGATAGCGAGCTACGAGCAGTACTTC. Translation gives CASSLEGIASYEQYF. The V and J genes are TRBV13 and TRBJ2-7; TRBD2 might be the D (5 bases). Germline values: CDR1 PRHDT, CDR2 FYEKMQ (reference sequence). The CDR3 spans 15 residues. The V gene lost 1 base and the J gene lost 3 bases, with 13 bases spanning the gap.